Each of the 10 T cell receptor beta chains below was sequenced from the same sample in a study of blood T cell repertoires in COVID-19. Assay: immunoSEQ multiplex PCR; the TCRdb copy retains only in-frame clones and omits some. This table has over 90,000 clones, around 73% appearing once. Input material: peripheral blood. These receptors all come from a man in his 60s with active or convalescent COVID-19.

The chain couples TRBV29-1 to TRBJ2-5, with 7 bases fitting TRBD1. The CDR3 consists of 14 residues. V lost 5 bases, J lost 9 bases, and 15 bases stayed unmatched. Germline CDR1 SQVTM, CDR2 ANQGSEA. CDR3 protein: CSVRQVVGGYAQYF. CDR3 in DNA: TGCAGCGTTCGCCAAGTGGTAGGGGGCTATGCCCAGTACTTC.

The chain employs TRBV6-2 or TRBV6-3 and TRBJ2-1, with TRBD2 matching over 12 bases. This CDR3 spans 16 amino acids. Germline lookup yields CDR1 MNHEY and CDR2 SVGEGT. V gave up 0 bases and J gave up 5 bases; unmatched junction bases: 2. The CDR3: CASSYSLAGGNNEQFF. The CDR3 nucleotides are TGTGCCAGCAGTTACTCACTAGCGGGAGGCAACAATGAGCAGTTCTTC.

The chain carries TRBV5-4 and TRBJ2-3; D unclear. Germline CDR1 is SGHNT and CDR2 is YYREEE (reference sequence). Trimming left V 3 bases short and J 9 bases short, with 17 bases between. This CDR3 has 14 residues. CDR3 nucleotides: TGTGCCAGCAGCTCCCACGAGACTCTCGCGACGCAGTATTTT. Its protein is CASSSHETLATQYF.

CDR3 protein: CASSFGTGGFEQYF. CDR3 nucleotide sequence: TGTGCCAGCAGCTTTGGGACAGGGGGCTTCGAGCAGTACTTC. The chain uses TRBV11-2 and TRBJ2-7; 12 bases match TRBD1. The germline CDR1 and CDR2 sequences are SGHAT and FQNNGV. Trimming took 3 bases from V and 6 from J; bases not matched to a gene: 3. This CDR3 region has 14 residues.

This chain links TRBV5-1 with TRBJ2-5, with TRBD2 matching 12 bases. V was pared by 4 bases and J by 5 bases, with 9 bases of the junction left unmatched. Germline assignment: CDR1 SGHRS and CDR2 YFSETQ. The CDR3 is 16 residues long. As DNA, the CDR3 is TGCGCCAGCAGCACCCGACTAGCGGGAGATTCGGAGACCCAGTACTTC. This translates into CASSTRLAGDSETQYF. The whole variable domain, remainder taken from reference TRBV5-1 and TRBJ2-5, is KAGVTQTPRYLIKTRGQQVTLSCSPISGHRSVSWYQQTPGQGLQFLFEYFSETQRNKGNFPGRFSGRQFSNSRSEMNVSTLELGDSALYLCASSTRLAGDSETQYFGPGTRLLVL.

This chain uses TRBV10-3 with TRBJ1-2, with D possibly TRBD1 on 5 matching bases. This CDR3 contains 15 residues. Germline CDR1 is ENHRY and CDR2 is SYGVKD. V shed 2 bases and J shed 8 bases, with 18 bases lying between them. CDR3 bases: TGTGCCATCAGTGAGGGCGGGACCTTCGGAGAAGGCTACACCTTC. This translates into CAISEGGTFGEGYTF.

The chain uses TRBV6-2 or TRBV6-3 and TRBJ2-3; 8 bases match TRBD2. CDR3 length: 14 residues. CDR1 MNHEY and CDR2 SVGEGT come from the germline V gene. The V segment lost 2 bases and the J segment 5 bases; nucleotides outside the gene matches: 3. CDR3 in DNA: TGTGCCAGCAGTTACGGACTAGCCATAGATACGCAGTATTTT. It encodes CASSYGLAIDTQYF.

The DNA for the CDR3 is TGTGCCAGCTCGCGGTCCCGGGACAGGGGTCCTGAAGCTTTCTTT. As protein: CASSRSRDRGPEAFF. This chain uses TRBV18 with TRBJ1-1; 10 nucleotides agree with TRBD1. The germline gives CDR1 KGHSH, CDR2 LQKENI. V lost 6 bases and J lost 6; bases outside the gene matches: 10. The CDR3 covers 15 residues.

The J gene is TRBJ1-5, the V gene TRBV28; no clear D gene. V was cut by 6 bases and J by 4 bases, with 19 bases left in between. The CDR3 is 16 amino acids. CDR1 and CDR2 from the germline V gene are MDHEN and SYDVKM. The CDR3: CASRYGEGSRNQPQHF. The CDR3 DNA reads TGTGCCAGCAGATACGGGGAAGGGAGTAGAAATCAGCCCCAGCATTTT.

This clone appeared many times. The same CDR3 arises from other DNA sequences in this sample as well. The rearrangement uses TRBV11-2 and TRBJ2-1; 7 bases map to TRBD2. Germline trimming cut 2 bases from V and 9 bases from J; bases unmatched to any gene: 7. The CDR3 is 14 residues long. CDR1 is SGHAT, CDR2 FQNNGV, per germline. CDR3 protein: CASSLPAGLSEQFF. In DNA form, the CDR3 reads TGTGCCAGCAGCTTACCAGCGGGATTGAGTGAGCAGTTCTTC.